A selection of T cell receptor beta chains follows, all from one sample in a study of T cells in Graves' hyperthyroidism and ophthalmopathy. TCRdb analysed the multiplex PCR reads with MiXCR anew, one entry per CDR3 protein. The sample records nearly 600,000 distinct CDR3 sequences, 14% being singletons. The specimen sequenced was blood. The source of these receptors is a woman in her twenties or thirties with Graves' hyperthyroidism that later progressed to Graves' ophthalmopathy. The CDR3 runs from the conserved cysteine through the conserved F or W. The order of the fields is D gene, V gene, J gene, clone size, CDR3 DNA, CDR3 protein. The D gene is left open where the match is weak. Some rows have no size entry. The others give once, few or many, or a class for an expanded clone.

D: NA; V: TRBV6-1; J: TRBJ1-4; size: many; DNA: TGTGCCAGCAGGGCCCGGGCCTCAACTAATGAAAAACTGTTTTTT; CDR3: CASRARASTNEKLFF
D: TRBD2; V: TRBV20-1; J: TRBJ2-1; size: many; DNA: TGCAGTGCTTCTGTGGGCGGGAGGGCCCTCTTAAATGAGCAGTTCTTC; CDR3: CSASVGGRALLNEQFF
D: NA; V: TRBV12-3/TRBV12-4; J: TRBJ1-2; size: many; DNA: TGTGCCAGCAGCGCAGAGGGCTCCTCCCTGGGGGGCTACACCTTC; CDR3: CASSAEGSSLGGYTF
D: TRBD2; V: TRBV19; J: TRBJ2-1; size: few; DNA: TGTGCCAGTAGTCTCCTCGGCGGGAGGGCCTACAATGAGCAGTTCTTC; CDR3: CASSLLGGRAYNEQFF
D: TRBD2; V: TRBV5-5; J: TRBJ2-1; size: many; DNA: TGTGCCAGCAGCCCCGGACTAGTGGATAATGAGCAGTTCTTC; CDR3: CASSPGLVDNEQFF
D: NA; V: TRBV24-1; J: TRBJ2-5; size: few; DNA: TGTGCCACCAGTGATCCCCGAGTTCAAGAGACCCAGTACTTC; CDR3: CATSDPRVQETQYF
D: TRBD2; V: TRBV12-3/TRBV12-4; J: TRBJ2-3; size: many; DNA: TGTGCCAGCAGTTTTGGGGTAGCGGGAGTTGGTACGCAGTATTTT; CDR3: CASSFGVAGVGTQYF
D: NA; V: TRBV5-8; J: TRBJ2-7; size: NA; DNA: TGTGCCAGCAGCCTGCCCGCGGACTCCTACGAGCAGTACTTC; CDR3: CASSLPADSYEQYF
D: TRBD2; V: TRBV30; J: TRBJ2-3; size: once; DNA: TGTCCCCGGAGTGTACAACTAGCGGCAGATACGCAGTATTTT; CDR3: CPRSVQLAADTQYF
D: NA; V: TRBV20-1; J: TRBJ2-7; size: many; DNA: TGCAGTGCTAGTATAGGGACATTTTCTTTAGAGCAGTACTTC; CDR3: CSASIGTFSLEQYF
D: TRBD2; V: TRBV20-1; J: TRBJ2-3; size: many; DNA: TGCAGTGCTAGAGATCGGGACTACCGAAATACGCAGTATTTT; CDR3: CSARDRDYRNTQYF
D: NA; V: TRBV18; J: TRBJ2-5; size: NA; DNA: TGTGCCAGCTCACCATATGGGCAAGAGACCCAGTACTTC; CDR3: CASSPYGQETQYF
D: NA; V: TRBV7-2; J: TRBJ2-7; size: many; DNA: TGTGCCAGCAGCTTAGCGCGGACTGACTACGAGCAGTACTTC; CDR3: CASSLARTDYEQYF
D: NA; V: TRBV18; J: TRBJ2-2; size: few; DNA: TGTGCCAGCTCACCAATTGGGGCAGCGAACACCGGGGAGCTGTTTTTT; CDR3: CASSPIGAANTGELFF
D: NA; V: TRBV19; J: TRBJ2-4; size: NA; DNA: TGTGCCAGCAAATCGGACTCCTCCAAAAACATTCAGTACTTC; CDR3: CASKSDSSKNIQYF
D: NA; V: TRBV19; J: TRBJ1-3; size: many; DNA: TGTGCCAGTAGTGGGATTGGACTGCCATCTGGAAACACCATATATTTT; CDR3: CASSGIGLPSGNTIYF
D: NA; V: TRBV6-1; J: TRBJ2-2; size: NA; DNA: TGTGCCAGCAGGAGGCTAGCGCCCTCCACCGGGGAGCTGTTTTTT; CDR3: CASRRLAPSTGELFF
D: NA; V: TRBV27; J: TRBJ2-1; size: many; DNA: TGTGCCAGCAGTTTCGGCAGCTCCTACAATGAGCAGTTCTTC; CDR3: CASSFGSSYNEQFF
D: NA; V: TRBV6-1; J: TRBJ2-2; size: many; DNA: TGTGCCAGCAGTTACGCGCAGAACACCGGGGAGCTGTTTTTT; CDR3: CASSYAQNTGELFF
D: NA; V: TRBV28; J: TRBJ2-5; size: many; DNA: TGTGCCAGCCGACTAGATCAAGAGACCCAGTACTTC; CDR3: CASRLDQETQYF
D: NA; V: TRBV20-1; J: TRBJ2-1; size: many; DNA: TGCAGTGCTACGGATCGAAGGGAAGAGCAGTTCTTC; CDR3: CSATDRREEQFF
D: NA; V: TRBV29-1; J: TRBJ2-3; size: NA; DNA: TGCAGCGTTGAACCCCAACAGGGCCACGGAGCAGATACGCAGTATTTT; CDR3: CSVEPQQGHGADTQYF